Listed below are T cell receptor beta chains from one sample, sequenced in a study of blood T cell repertoires in COVID-19. The repertoire was sequenced with immunoSEQ multiplex PCR; TCRdb's copy has only in-frame clones and lacks some. The sample holds 50,000 or so clones, over 80% seen once. Source material: peripheral blood. Receptors originate from a man aged 65-85 years with acute or convalescent COVID-19. Both conserved end residues are part of each CDR3. A D gene is named only where the DNA matches it firmly. The size field is filled for only some rows; it gives once, few, many or a size class.

len,d_gene,abundance,j_gene,v_gene,CDR3aa,CDR3nt
13,NA,NA,TRBJ1-2,TRBV29-1,CSVVHVTGYGYTF,TGCAGCGTTGTACATGTGACAGGCTATGGCTACACCTTC
18,TRBD1,NA,TRBJ1-1,TRBV3-1/TRBV3-2,CASSQESDREPTNTEAFF,TGTGCCAGCAGCCAAGAGTCCGACAGGGAGCCCACGAACACTGAAGCTTTCTTT
14,TRBD1,NA,TRBJ1-2,TRBV19,CASRPGQGMGSYTF,TGTGCCAGTAGGCCGGGACAGGGAATGGGTAGCTACACCTTC
16,TRBD1,NA,TRBJ1-5,TRBV6-5,CASSYPAPGGRQPQHF,TGTGCCAGCAGTTACCCCGCCCCAGGGGGCCGTCAGCCCCAGCATTTT
14,TRBD1,NA,TRBJ1-1,TRBV19,CASREGARSTEAFF,TGTGCCAGTAGGGAGGGGGCAAGGAGCACTGAAGCTTTCTTT
15,NA,NA,TRBJ2-5,TRBV27,CASSPRLGLGETQYF,TGTGCCAGCAGTCCTCGGTTGGGGCTGGGGGAGACCCAGTACTTC
15,NA,few,TRBJ2-7,TRBV7-9,CASSLAGGQQYEQYF,TGTGCCAGCAGCTTAGCGGGAGGTCAACAATACGAGCAGTACTTC
13,NA,NA,TRBJ2-3,TRBV6-6,CASSGPSGDTQYF,TGTGCCAGCAGTGGTCCGAGTGGAGATACGCAGTATTTT
15,TRBD2,once,TRBJ2-1,TRBV7-2,CASSLHPSGFNEQFF,TGTGCCAGCAGCTTACACCCTAGCGGGTTTAATGAGCAGTTCTTC
15,TRBD1,NA,TRBJ1-2,TRBV2,CASRESGTGDYGYTF,TGTGCCAGCAGAGAGAGCGGGACAGGGGATTATGGCTACACCTTC
12,NA,NA,TRBJ2-2,TRBV29-1,CSVEQGTGELFF,TGCAGCGTGGAGCAGGGCACCGGGGAGCTGTTTTTT
11,NA,NA,TRBJ1-1,TRBV29-1,CSVARNTEAFF,TGCAGCGTTGCCCGTAACACTGAAGCTTTCTTT
12,TRBD2,NA,TRBJ2-7,TRBV18,CASATSLREQYF,TGTGCCAGCGCGACTAGCCTTCGCGAGCAGTACTTC
15,NA,few,TRBJ2-7,TRBV6-1,CASSEAGRGSHEQYF,TGTGCCAGCAGTGAGGCCGGCCGGGGGTCCCACGAGCAGTACTTC
16,TRBD2,NA,TRBJ2-2,TRBV28,CASSLFAGGNTGELFF,TGTGCCAGCAGTTTATTCGCGGGGGGGAACACCGGGGAGCTGTTTTTT
14,NA,NA,TRBJ2-2,TRBV6-5,CASSSRGPTGELFF,TGTGCCAGCAGTTCCAGGGGCCCCACCGGGGAGCTGTTTTTT
12,NA,NA,TRBJ2-1,TRBV28,CASSLGGREQFF,TGTGCCAGCAGTTTGGGGGGGCGTGAGCAGTTCTTC
11,NA,NA,TRBJ2-3,TRBV30,CACQTSDTQYF,TGTGCCTGTCAAACTTCGGATACGCAGTATTTT
16,TRBD2,once,TRBJ2-1,TRBV5-4,CASSPGTSGRGNEQFF,TGTGCCAGCAGCCCCGGGACTAGCGGGAGAGGAAATGAGCAGTTCTTC
15,NA,once,TRBJ2-7,TRBV11-1,CASSFRSRRSYEQYF,TGTGCCAGCAGCTTCCGATCTAGGAGATCCTACGAGCAGTACTTC
16,NA,NA,TRBJ1-1,TRBV7-2,CASSLGILVLNTEAFF,TGTGCCAGCAGCTTAGGGATTCTAGTCTTGAACACTGAAGCTTTCTTT
13,NA,NA,TRBJ1-6,TRBV10-3,CAISEWEDSPLHF,TGTGCCATCAGTGAGTGGGAGGATTCACCCCTCCACTTT
15,TRBD1,NA,TRBJ2-4,TRBV19,CASSIDRTGGDIQYF,TGTGCCAGTAGTATAGATCGCACAGGGGGCGACATTCAGTACTTC
19,TRBD2,NA,TRBJ2-1,TRBV19,CAVERGTAGRASSYNEQFF,TGTGCCGTTGAGCGGGGTACAGCGGGGAGGGCCAGCTCCTACAATGAGCAGTTCTTC
16,TRBD2,NA,TRBJ2-2,TRBV27,CASTSLAGGYTGELFF,TGTGCCAGCACCTCACTAGCGGGGGGATACACCGGGGAGCTGTTTTTT
13,NA,NA,TRBJ1-2,TRBV11-2,CASSLELHSGYTF,TGTGCCAGCAGCTTAGAACTTCATTCTGGCTACACCTTC